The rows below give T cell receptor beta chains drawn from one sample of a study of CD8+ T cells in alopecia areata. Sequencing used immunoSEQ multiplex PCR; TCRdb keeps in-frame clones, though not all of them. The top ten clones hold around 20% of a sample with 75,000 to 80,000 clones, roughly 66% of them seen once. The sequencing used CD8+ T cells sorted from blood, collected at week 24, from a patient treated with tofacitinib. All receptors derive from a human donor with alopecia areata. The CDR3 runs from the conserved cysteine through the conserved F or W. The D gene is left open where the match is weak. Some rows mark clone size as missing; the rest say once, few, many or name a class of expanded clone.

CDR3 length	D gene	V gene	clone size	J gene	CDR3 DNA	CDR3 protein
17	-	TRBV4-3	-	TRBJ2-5	TGCGCCAGCAGCCAAGGATTGGGTCTAGCGAACCAAGAGACCCAGTACTTC	CASSQGLGLANQETQYF
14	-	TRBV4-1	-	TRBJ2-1	TGCGCCAGCAGCCAAGGGTTTTCGGGTAATGAGCAGTTCTTC	CASSQGFSGNEQFF
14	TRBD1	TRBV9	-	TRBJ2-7	TGTGCCAGCAGCGAGGGGACAGGGCTGGGCGAGCAGTACTTC	CASSEGTGLGEQYF
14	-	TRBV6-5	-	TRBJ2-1	TGTGCCAGCAGTTCCGCGGACACTTACAATGAGCAGTTCTTC	CASSSADTYNEQFF
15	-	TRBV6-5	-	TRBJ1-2	TGTGCCAGCCTCTCCCAGAGTTTTTTGGACTATGGCTACACCTTC	CASLSQSFLDYGYTF
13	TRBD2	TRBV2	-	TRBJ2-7	TGTGCCAGCGATAGCGGGCCAACCTACGAGCAGTACTTC	CASDSGPTYEQYF
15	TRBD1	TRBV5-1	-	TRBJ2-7	TGCGCCAGCAGCTTAACACAGGGGTCAGGCTACGAGCAGTACTTC	CASSLTQGSGYEQYF
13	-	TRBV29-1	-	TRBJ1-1	TGCAGCGTTGAAGTAAGTCAGACCACTGAAGCTTTCTTT	CSVEVSQTTEAFF
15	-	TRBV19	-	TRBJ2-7	TGTGCCAGTAGTATCTCATACGCGACACCATCCGAGCAGTACTTC	CASSISYATPSEQYF
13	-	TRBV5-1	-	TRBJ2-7	TGCGCCAGCAATTATGGCGCTCTGGACGAGCAGTACTTC	CASNYGALDEQYF
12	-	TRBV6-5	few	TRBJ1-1	TGTGCCAGCAGTTCAAGAGTCCTTGGGGCTTTCTTT	CASSSRVLGAFF
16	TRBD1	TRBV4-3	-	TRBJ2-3	TGCGCCAGCAGCCATGGTGAGGACAGGAGCACAGATACGCAGTATTTT	CASSHGEDRSTDTQYF
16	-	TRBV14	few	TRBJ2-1	TGTGCCAGCAGCCTACCGAGGCTAGGAGCGCGCCATGAGCAGTTCTTC	CASSLPRLGARHEQFF
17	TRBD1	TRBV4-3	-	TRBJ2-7	TGCGCCAGCAGCCAAGATCACGCGACAGGGGCAGCCTACGAGCAGTACTTC	CASSQDHATGAAYEQYF
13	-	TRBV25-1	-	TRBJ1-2	TGTGCCAGCAGTGAATTCGGCCTCTATGGCTACACCTTC	CASSEFGLYGYTF
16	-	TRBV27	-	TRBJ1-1	TGTGCCAGCAGTTTATCATGGGGTCCCATGAACACTGAAGCTTTCTTT	CASSLSWGPMNTEAFF
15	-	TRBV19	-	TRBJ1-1	TGTGCCAGTAGTGGCTGGGACGGCTTGAACACTGAAGCTTTCTTT	CASSGWDGLNTEAFF
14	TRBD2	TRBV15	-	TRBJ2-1	TGTGCCACCAGCAGAGATGGGACTATCAATGAGCAGTTCTTC	CATSRDGTINEQFF
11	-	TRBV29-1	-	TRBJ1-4	TGCAGCGTTGAAGATGGGCAGGGGCTAGTTTTT	CSVEDGQGLVF
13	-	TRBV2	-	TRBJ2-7	TGTGCCAGCAGCGAGGGACAAACCTACGAGCAGTACTTC	CASSEGQTYEQYF
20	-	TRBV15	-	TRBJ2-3	TGTGCCACCAGCAGAGATCAGGGGGGGATGACCTACATGGGCACAGATACGCAGTATTTT	CATSRDQGGMTYMGTDTQYF
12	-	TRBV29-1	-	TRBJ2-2	TGCAGCGTTGTAGGTTCTCCCGGGGAGCTGTTTTTT	CSVVGSPGELFF
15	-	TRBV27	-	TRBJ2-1	TGTGCCAGCAGTTCCTTAGGAGGGAGACACGGTGAGCAGTTCTTC	CASSSLGGRHGEQFF
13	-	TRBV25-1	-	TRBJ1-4	TGTGCCAGCACTCTATCAACTAATGAAAAACTGTTTTTT	CASTLSTNEKLFF
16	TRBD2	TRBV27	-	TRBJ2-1	TGTGCCAGCAGTTTACTAGCGGGGGTCTCCTACAATGAGCAGTTCTTC	CASSLLAGVSYNEQFF
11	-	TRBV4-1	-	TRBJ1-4	TGCGCCAGCAGTCACAATGAAAAACTGTTTTTT	CASSHNEKLFF
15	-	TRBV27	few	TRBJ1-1	TGTGCCAGCAGGAAGAACAGGCGGTTTGTCACTGAAGCTTTCTTT	CASRKNRRFVTEAFF
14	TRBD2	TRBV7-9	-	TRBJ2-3	TGTGCCAGCAGCTTAGTCGGGGGGGCAGATACGCAGTATTTT	CASSLVGGADTQYF
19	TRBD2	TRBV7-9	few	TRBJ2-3	TGTGCCAGCAGCCGGACGCTCCTTGTTGCGGGAGACGGGAAGGATACGCAGTATTTT	CASSRTLLVAGDGKDTQYF
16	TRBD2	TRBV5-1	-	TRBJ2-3	TGCGCCAGCAGCTTTGAGCGGGGGGTAGGCACAGATACGCAGTATTTT	CASSFERGVGTDTQYF
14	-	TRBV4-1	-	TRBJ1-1	TGCGCCAGCAGCCGATCGACAGGCCCCACTGAAGCTTTCTTT	CASSRSTGPTEAFF
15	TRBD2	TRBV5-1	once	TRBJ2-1	TGCGCCAGCAGCCCCGGGACTAGCGGGGGAACTGAGCAGTTCTTC	CASSPGTSGGTEQFF
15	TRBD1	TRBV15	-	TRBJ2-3	TGTGCCACCGGCCCCCGGGACAGGCCCACAGATACGCAGTATTTT	CATGPRDRPTDTQYF
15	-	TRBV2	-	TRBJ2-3	TGTGCCAGCAGTGCCGGAGCGATTAGCACAGATACGCAGTATTTT	CASSAGAISTDTQYF
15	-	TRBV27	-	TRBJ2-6	TGTGCCAGCAGTTTAGCAGGGCCTGGGGCCAACGTCCTGACTTTC	CASSLAGPGANVLTF
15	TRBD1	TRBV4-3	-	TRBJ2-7	TGCGCCAGCAGCTTTAGCGGGACAGGGGAGTACGAGCAGTACTTC	CASSFSGTGEYEQYF
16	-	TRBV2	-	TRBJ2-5	TGTGCCAGCAGTTCCGACTCTCGAGGGATCCAAGAGACCCAGTACTTC	CASSSDSRGIQETQYF
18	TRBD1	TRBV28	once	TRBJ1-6	TGTGCCAGCAGTATTACAGGGGGTGGCCTTTGGGATAATTCACCCCTCCACTTT	CASSITGGGLWDNSPLHF
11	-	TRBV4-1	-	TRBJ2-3	TGCGCCAGCAGCAAGACAGATACGCAGTATTTT	CASSKTDTQYF
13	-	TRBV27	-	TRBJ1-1	TGTGCCAGCAGTCTGAACCTGGGAACTGAAGCTTTCTTT	CASSLNLGTEAFF
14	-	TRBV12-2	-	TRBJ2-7	TGTGCAAGTCGCTTAGGACGGATTATCCACGAGCAGTACTTC	CASRLGRIIHEQYF
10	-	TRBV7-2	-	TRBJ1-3	TGTGCCAGCAGCCCCCTTTCCATATATTTT	CASSPLSIYF
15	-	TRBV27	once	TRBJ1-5	TGTGCCAGCAGATCATCACCCTCGGGGAATCAGCCCCAGCATTTT	CASRSSPSGNQPQHF
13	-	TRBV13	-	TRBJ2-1	TGTGCCAGCAGCTCGGGGTTGAAGGATGAGCAGTTCTTC	CASSSGLKDEQFF
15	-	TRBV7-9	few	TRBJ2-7	TGTGCCAGCAGCTTATCAACAGGGAGCTCCTACGAGCAGTACTTC	CASSLSTGSSYEQYF
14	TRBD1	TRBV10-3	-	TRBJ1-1	TGTGCCATCAGTGAAGACAGGGCGGTAACTGAAGCTTTCTTT	CAISEDRAVTEAFF
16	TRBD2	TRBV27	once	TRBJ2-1	TGTGCCAGCAGTTTTGGCGGGGGGAATTCCTACAATGAGCAGTTCTTC	CASSFGGGNSYNEQFF
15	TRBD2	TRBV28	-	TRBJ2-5	TGTGCCAGCAGTTTAAGCGCGGGAGCCCAAGAGACCCAGTACTTC	CASSLSAGAQETQYF
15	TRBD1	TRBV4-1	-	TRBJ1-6	TGCGCCAGCAGCCAGACCAGGGACAGGGGAAAACCCCTCCACTTT	CASSQTRDRGKPLHF
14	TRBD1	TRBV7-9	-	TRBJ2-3	TGTGCCAGCAGCGAAACAGGGGGCGCAGATACGCAGTATTTT	CASSETGGADTQYF
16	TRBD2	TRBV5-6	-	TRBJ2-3	TGTGCCAGCAGCTTGGATAGAGCGGGGGGCACAGATACGCAGTATTTT	CASSLDRAGGTDTQYF
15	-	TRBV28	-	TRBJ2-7	TGTGCCAGCAGTTTTCTTGCGGGTAGCTCCTACGAGCAGTACTTC	CASSFLAGSSYEQYF
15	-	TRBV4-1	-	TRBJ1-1	TGCGCCAGCAGCCAAGGTCCCTCAGGGGATACTGAAGCTTTCTTT	CASSQGPSGDTEAFF